This T cell receptor beta chain comes out of a study of neoadjuvant nivolumab and ipilimumab in lung cancer. The CDR3 is 15 amino acids. V was clipped by 0 bases and J by 9 bases, with 16 bases between them. CDR1 is SGDLS and CDR2 is YYNGEE in the germline V gene. In the case of this clone: The antigen is not known.

Study-level findings and limits: Only a small number of samples underwent TCR sequencing. TCR richness and clonality were higher in tumors than adjacent uninvolved lung. Only two of four nivolumab-treated tumors gained richness and clonality by surgery. Pretherapy blood TCR richness correlated positively with resected tumor richness.

Clones were read by immunoSEQ multiplex PCR, and TCRdb kept only the in-frame ones, dropping some. The data contain 40,000 to 55,000 clones, about 89% of them singletons. This receptor was obtained from an adult with non-small cell lung cancer. Some clones in this sample may be carry-over from other donors' samples. The gene calls are TRBV9 and TRBJ2-1, with D tentatively TRBD1 or TRBD2 (6 bases each). Specimen: blood, collected before neoadjuvant nivolumab, alone or with ipilimumab. This CDR3 reads CASSVVTGGPSEQFF. CDR3 in DNA: TGTGCCAGCAGCGTAGTTACTGGGGGGCCTAGTGAGCAGTTCTTC.